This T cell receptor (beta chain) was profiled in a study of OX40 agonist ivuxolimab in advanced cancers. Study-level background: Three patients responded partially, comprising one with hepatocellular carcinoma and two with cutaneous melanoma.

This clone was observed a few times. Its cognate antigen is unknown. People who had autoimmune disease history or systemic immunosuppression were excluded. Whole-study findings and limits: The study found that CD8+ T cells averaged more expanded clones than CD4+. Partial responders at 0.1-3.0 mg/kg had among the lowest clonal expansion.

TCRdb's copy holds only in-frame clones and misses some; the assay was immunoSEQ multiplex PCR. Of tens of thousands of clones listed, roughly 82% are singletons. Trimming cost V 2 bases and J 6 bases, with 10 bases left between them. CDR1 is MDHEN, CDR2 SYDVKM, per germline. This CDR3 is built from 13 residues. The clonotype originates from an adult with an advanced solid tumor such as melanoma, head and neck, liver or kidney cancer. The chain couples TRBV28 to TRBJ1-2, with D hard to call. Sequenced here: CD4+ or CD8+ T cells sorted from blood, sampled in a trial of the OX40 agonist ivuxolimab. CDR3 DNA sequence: TGTGCCAGCAGTTTACCGGGGTTCGATGGCTACACCTTC. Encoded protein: CASSLPGFDGYTF.